Below, one TCR beta chain is given with its context. This entry comes from a study of cytomegalovirus exposure and HLA in healthy donors. Both 60 Vbeta primers and 13 Jbeta primers went into the PCR. Assay: immunoSEQ multiplex PCR; the TCRdb copy retains only in-frame clones and omits some. The repertoire table contains 75,000 to 80,000 clones. The CDR3 contains 14 residues. Between the trimmed V and J ends, which lost 2 bases and 8 bases, there was a span of 10 bases. In germline, CDR1 is SNHLY, CDR2 FYNNEI. The chain couples TRBV2 to TRBJ1-6; D not certain. Sequenced: PBMCs. The clonotype comes from a man between 18 and 29 years old in good health and CMV-seropositive. The CDR3 DNA sequence: TGTGCCAGCAGTGAATTTACATCCTATTCACCCCTCCACTTT. Its protein is CASSEFTSYSPLHF.